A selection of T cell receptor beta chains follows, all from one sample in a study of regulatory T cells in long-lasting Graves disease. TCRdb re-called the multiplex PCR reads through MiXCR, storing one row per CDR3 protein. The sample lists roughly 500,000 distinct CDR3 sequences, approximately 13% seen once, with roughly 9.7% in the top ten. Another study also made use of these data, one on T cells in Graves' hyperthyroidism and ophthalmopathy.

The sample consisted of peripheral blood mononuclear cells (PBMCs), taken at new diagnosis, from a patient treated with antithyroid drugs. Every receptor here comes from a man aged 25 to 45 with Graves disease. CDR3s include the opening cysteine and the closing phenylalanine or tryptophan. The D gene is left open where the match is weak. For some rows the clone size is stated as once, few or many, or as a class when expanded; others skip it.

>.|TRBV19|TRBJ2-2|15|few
TGTGCCAGTAGTATAGATGGGGGAGTTTCCGGGGAGCTGTTTTTT
CASSIDGGVSGELFF
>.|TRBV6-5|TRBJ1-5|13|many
TGTGCCAGCAGTTACAGGTCCAATCAGCCCCAGCATTTT
CASSYRSNQPQHF
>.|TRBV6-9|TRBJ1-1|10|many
TGTGCCAGCAGTTTCAGGGAAGCTTTCTTT
CASSFREAFF
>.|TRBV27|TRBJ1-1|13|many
TGTGCCAGCAGTTTATCGTGGGCAGATGAAGCTTTCTTT
CASSLSWADEAFF
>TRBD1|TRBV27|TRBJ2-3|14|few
TGTGCCAGCGGGACTGGGACAGGGTCAGATACGCAGTATTTT
CASGTGTGSDTQYF
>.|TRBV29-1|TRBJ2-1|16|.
TGCAGCGTTGAAGATCCACGCCCCGACCCCTACAATGAGCAGTTCTTC
CSVEDPRPDPYNEQFF
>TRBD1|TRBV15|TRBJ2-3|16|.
TGTGCCACCAGCAGAGATCAGGGGGCAGGCACAGATACGCAGTATTTT
CATSRDQGAGTDTQYF
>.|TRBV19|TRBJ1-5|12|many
TGTGCCAGTAACGGGGGCGATCAGCCCCAGCATTTT
CASNGGDQPQHF
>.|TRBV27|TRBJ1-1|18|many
TGTGCCAGCAGTCGTTTCTCCCATGAGACAGAAATGAACACTGAAGCTTTCTTT
CASSRFSHETEMNTEAFF
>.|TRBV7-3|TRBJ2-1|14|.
TGTGCCAGCCCTCCCTCGGGCGGATACAATGAGCAGTTCTTC
CASPPSGGYNEQFF
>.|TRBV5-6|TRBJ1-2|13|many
TGTGCCAGCAGCTTGACAGGGAACTCTGGCTACACCTTC
CASSLTGNSGYTF
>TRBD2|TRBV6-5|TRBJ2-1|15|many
TGTGCCAGCAGTTACGCTAGCGGGAGTGCCAATGAGCAGTTCTTC
CASSYASGSANEQFF
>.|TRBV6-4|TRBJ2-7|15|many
TGTGCCAGCAGTGACTCCCCAGGGCCCACCTACGAGCAGTACTTC
CASSDSPGPTYEQYF
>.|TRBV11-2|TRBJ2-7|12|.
TGTGCCAGCAGCCCGGGACGGATCGAGCAGTACTTC
CASSPGRIEQYF
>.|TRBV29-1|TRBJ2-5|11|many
TGCAGCGTATGCCCTGTGTCGGCCCAGTACTTC
CSVCPVSAQYF
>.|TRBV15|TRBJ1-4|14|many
TGTGCCACCAGGCGAAGGGGTGCCGAGGAAAAACTGTTTTTT
CATRRRGAEEKLFF
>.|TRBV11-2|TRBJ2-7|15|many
TGTGCCAGCAGCTTAGGTGGAGGGGGGTGGTACGAGCAGTACTTC
CASSLGGGGWYEQYF
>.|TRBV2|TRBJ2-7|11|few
TGTGCCAGCAGCCTCCCCCCCGAGCAGTACTTC
CASSLPPEQYF
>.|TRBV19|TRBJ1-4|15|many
TGTGCCAGTAGTATATTCGGAGAAGGGGCTGAAAAACTGTTTTTT
CASSIFGEGAEKLFF
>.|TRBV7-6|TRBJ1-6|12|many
TGTGCCAGCAACTCGGGGAATTCACCCCTCCACTTT
CASNSGNSPLHF